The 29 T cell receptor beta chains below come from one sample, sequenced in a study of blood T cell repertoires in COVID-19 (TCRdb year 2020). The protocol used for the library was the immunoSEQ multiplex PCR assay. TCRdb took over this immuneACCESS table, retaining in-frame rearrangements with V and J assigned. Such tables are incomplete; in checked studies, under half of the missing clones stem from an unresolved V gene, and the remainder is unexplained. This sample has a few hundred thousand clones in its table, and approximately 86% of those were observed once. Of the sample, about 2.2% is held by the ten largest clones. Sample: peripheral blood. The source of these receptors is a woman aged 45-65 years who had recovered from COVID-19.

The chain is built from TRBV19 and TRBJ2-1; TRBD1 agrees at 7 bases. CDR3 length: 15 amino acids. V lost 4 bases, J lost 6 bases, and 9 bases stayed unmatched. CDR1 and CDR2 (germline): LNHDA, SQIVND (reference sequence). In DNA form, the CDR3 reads TGTGCCAGTAGTAGCCCCGGGACAGTGCCCAATGAGCAGTTCTTC. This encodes CASSSPGTVPNEQFF.

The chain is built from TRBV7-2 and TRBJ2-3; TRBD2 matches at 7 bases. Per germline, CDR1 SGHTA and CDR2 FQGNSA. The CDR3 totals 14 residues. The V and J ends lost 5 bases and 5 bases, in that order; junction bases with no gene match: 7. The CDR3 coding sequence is TGTGCCAGCAGCCAGACTAGCTTCGGAGATACGCAGTATTTT. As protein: CASSQTSFGDTQYF.

The DNA for the CDR3 is TGTGCCTGGACTGTTCAGGGGAGTCTCAGACAGCCCCAGCATTTT. Its protein product is CAWTVQGSLRQPQHF. The V call is TRBV30, the J call TRBJ1-5, with D possibly being TRBD1 (6 bases). Germline-derived CDR1 and CDR2 are GTSNPN and SVGIG (reference sequence). V shed 4 bases and J shed 7 bases, with 20 bases lying between them. The CDR3 has 15 amino acids.

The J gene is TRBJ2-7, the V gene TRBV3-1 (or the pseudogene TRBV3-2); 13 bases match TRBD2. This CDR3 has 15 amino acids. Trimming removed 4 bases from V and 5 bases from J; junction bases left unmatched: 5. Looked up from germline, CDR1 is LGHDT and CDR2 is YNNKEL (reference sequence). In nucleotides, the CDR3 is TGTGCCAGCAGCCGAGGACTAGCGGGAGCTGACGAGCAGTACTTC. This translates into CASSRGLAGADEQYF.

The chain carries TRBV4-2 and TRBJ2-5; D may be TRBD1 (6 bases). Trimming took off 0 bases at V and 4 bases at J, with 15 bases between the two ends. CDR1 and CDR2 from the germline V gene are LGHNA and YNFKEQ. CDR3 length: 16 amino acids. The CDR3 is CASSQDPRGGRETQYF. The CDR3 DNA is TGTGCCAGCAGCCAAGATCCGCGAGGGGGAAGAGAGACCCAGTACTTC.

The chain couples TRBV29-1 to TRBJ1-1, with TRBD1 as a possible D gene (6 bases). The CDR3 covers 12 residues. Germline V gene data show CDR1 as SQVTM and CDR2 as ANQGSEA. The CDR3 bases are TGCGGCACGAGGGGGGGTAACACTGAAGCTTTCTTT. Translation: CGTRGGNTEAFF.

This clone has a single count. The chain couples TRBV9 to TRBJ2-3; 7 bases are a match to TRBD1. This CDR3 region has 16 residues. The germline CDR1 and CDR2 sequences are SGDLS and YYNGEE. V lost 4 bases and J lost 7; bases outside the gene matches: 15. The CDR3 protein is CASSSHDGDSRNTQYF. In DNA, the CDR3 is TGTGCCAGCAGCTCCCACGATGGGGACAGCAGGAATACGCAGTATTTT.

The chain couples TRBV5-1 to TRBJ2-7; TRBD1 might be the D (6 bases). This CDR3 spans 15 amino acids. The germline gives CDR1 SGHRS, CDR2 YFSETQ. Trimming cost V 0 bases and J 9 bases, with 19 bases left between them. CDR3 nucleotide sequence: TGCGCCAGCAGCTTGGAAGGCAGGGGCGCTTTCGGGCAGTACTTC. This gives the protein CASSLEGRGAFGQYF.

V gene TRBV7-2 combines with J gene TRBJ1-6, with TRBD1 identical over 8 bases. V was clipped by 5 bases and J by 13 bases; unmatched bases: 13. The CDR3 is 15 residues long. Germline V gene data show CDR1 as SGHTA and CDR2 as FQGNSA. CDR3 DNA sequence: TGTGCCAGCAGCCGTGGACAGGGCCGAGTGTGGCCCCTCCACTTT. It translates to CASSRGQGRVWPLHF.

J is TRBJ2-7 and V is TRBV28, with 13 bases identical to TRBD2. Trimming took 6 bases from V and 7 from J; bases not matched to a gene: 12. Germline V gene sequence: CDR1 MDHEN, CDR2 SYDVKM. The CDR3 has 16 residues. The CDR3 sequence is CASRSLAGGLRDEQYF. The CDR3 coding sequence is TGTGCCAGCAGGTCACTAGCGGGAGGGCTGAGAGATGAGCAGTACTTC.

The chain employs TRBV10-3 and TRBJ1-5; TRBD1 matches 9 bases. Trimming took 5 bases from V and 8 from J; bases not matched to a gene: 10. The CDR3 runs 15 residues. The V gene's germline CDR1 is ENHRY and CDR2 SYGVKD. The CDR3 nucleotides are TGTGCCATCAGTCGATCCGGGACAGGGATGGAGCCCCAGCATTTT. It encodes CAISRSGTGMEPQHF.

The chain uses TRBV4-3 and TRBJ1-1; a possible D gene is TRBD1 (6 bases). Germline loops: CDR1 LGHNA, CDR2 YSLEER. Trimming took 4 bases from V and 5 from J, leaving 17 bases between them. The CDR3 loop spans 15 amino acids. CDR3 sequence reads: CASSRLTGGWTEAFF. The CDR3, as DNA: TGCGCCAGCAGCCGATTGACAGGCGGATGGACTGAAGCTTTCTTT.

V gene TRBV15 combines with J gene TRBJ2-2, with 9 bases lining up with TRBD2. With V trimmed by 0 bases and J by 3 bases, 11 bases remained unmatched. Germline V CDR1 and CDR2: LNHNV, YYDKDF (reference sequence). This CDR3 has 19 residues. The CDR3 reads CATSRDPLAGWGDTGELFF. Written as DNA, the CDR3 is TGTGCCACCAGCAGAGATCCCCTAGCGGGATGGGGAGACACCGGGGAGCTGTTTTTT. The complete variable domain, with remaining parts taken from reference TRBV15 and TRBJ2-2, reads DAMVIQNPRYQVTQFGKPVTLSCSQTLNHNVMYWYQQKSSQAPKLLFHYYDKDFNNEADTPDNFQSRRPNTSFCFLDIRSPGLGDTAMYLCATSRDPLAGWGDTGELFFGEGSRLTVL.

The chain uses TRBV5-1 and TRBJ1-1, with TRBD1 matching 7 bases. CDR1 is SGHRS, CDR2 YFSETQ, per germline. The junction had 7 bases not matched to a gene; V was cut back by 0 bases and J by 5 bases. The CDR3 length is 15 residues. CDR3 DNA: TGCGCCAGCAGCTTGGGTTCCAGGGGGGTTACTGAAGCTTTCTTT. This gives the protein CASSLGSRGVTEAFF.

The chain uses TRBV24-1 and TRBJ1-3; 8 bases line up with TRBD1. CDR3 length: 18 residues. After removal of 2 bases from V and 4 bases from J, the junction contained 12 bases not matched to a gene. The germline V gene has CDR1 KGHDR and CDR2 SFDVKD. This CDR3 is CATSDSSSRGRSGNTIYF. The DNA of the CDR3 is TGTGCCACCAGTGATTCCTCCTCCAGGGGGCGCTCCGGAAACACCATATATTTT.

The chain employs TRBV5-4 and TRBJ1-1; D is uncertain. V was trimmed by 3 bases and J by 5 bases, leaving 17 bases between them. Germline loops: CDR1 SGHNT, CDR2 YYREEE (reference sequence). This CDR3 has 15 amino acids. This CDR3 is CASSSGLPTGTEAFF. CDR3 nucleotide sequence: TGTGCCAGCAGCTCCGGACTCCCAACGGGGACTGAAGCTTTCTTT.

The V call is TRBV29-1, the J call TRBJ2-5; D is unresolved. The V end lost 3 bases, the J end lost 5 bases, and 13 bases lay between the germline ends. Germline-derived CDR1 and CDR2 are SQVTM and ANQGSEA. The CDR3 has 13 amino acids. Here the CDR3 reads CSVEPSGIETQYF. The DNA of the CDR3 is TGCAGCGTTGAGCCATCGGGTATCGAGACCCAGTACTTC.

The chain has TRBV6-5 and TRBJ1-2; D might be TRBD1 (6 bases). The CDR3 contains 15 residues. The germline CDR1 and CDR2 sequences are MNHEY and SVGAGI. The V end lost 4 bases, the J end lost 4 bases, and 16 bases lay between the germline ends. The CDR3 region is CASSSPRDNSYGYTF. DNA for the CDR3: TGTGCCAGCAGTTCCCCCCGGGACAACTCCTATGGCTACACCTTC.

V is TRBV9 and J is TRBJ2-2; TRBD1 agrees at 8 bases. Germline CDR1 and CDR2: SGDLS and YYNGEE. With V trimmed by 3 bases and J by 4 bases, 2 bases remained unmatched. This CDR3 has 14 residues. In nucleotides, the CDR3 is TGTGCCAGCAGCGCCGGACAGGGCACCGGGGAGCTGTTTTTT. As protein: CASSAGQGTGELFF.

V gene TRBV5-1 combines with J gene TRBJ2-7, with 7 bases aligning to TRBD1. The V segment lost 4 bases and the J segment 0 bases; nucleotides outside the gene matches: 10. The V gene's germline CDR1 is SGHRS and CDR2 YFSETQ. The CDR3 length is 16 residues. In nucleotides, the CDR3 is TGCGCCAGCAGCCTCACCCCGACAGGGAGCTCCTACGAGCAGTACTTC. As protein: CASSLTPTGSSYEQYF.

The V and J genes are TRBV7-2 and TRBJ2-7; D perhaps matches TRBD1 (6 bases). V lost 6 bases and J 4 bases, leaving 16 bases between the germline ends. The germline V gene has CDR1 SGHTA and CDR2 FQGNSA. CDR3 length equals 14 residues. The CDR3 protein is CASRKGGLEYEQYF. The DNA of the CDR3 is TGTGCCAGCAGAAAAGGGGGTCTGGAGTACGAGCAGTACTTC.

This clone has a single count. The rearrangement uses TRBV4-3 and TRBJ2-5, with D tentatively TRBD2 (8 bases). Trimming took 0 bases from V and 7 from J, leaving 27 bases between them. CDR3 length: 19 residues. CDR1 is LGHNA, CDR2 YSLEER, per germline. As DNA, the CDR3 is TGCGCCAGCAGCCAAGATGTCGGATTTTACGGGGGGGCAGGGGGGACCCAGTACTTC. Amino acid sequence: CASSQDVGFYGGAGGTQYF.

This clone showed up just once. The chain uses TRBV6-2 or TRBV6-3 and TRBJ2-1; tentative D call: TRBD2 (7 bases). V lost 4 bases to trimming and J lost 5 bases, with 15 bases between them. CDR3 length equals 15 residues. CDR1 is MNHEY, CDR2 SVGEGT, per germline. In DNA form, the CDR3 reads TGTGCCAGCAGTTGGCGGGGGCCTTTCCACAATGAGCAGTTCTTC. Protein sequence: CASSWRGPFHNEQFF.

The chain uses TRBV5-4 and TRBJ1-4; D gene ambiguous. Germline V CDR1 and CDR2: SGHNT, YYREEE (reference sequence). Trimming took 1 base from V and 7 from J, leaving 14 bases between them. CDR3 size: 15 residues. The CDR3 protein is CASSLKDSGTEKLFF. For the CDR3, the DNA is TGTGCCAGCAGCTTGAAGGATTCGGGAACTGAAAAACTGTTTTTT.

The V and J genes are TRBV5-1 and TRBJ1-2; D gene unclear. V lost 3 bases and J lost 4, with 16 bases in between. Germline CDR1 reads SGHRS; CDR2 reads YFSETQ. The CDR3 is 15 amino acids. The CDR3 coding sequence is TGCGCCAGCAGCTGGGGAGACGGCCAGACCTATGGCTACACCTTC. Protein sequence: CASSWGDGQTYGYTF.

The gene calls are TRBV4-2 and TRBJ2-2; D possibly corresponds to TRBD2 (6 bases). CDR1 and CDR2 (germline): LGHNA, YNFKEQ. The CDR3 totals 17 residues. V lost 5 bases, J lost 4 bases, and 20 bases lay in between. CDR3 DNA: TGTGCCAGCAGCACAATGGTAGGTGACGGGAGCACCGGGGAGCTGTTTTTT. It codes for CASSTMVGDGSTGELFF.

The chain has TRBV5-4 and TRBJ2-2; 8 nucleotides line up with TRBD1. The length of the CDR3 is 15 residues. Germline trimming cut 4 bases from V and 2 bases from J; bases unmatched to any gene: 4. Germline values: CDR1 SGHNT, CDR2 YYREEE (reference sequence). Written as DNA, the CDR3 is TGTGCCAGCAGCCCGGGACAGGAAAACACCGGGGAGCTGTTTTTT. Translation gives CASSPGQENTGELFF.

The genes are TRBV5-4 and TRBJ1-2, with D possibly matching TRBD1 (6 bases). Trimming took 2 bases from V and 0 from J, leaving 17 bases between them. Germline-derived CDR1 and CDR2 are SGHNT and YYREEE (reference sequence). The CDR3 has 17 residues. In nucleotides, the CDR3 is TGTGCCAGCAGCTTTGAGCCCGCTAGGACAGCTAACTATGGCTACACCTTC. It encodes CASSFEPARTANYGYTF.

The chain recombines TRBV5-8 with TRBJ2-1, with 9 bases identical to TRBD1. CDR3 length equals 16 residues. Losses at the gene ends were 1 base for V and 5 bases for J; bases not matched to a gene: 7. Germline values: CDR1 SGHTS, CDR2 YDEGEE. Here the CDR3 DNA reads TGTGCCAGCAGCTTGTTTGGACAGGGGCGAAACAATGAGCAGTTCTTC. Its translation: CASSLFGQGRNNEQFF.